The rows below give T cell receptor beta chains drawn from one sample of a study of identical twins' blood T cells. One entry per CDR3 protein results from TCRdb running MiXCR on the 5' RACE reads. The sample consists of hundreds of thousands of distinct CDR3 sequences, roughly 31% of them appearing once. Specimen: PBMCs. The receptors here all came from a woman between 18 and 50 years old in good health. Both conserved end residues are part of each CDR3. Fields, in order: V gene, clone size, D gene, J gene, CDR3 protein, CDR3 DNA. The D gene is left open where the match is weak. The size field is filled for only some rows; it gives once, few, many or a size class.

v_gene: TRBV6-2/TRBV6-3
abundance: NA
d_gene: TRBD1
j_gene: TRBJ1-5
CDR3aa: CAGKPRDRVGQPQHF
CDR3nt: TGTGCCGGCAAGCCCAGAGACAGGGTGGGTCAGCCCCAGCATTTT

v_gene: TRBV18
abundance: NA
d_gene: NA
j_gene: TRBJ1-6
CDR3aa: CASSPLAGLYNSPLHF
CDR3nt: TGTGCCAGCTCACCTTTGGCGGGACTTTATAATTCACCCCTCCACTTT

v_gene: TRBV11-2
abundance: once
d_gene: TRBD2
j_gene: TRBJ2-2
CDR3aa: CASSPTGAGGQSGELFF
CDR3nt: TGTGCCAGCAGCCCTACGGGAGCGGGAGGGCAGTCCGGGGAGCTGTTTTTT

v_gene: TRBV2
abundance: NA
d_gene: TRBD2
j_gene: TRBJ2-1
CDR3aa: CASTREKTFF
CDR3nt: TGTGCCAGCACGCGGGAGAAAACGTTCTTC

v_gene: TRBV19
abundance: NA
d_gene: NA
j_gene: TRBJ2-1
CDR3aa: CATDQGNYNEQFF
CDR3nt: TGTGCCACCGACCAGGGGAACTACAATGAGCAGTTCTTC

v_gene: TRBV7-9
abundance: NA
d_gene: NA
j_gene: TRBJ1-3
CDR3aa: CAGSPGAAKQRGDF
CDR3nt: TGTGCCGGCAGCCCAGGCGCCGCCAAACAACGGGGGGATTTT

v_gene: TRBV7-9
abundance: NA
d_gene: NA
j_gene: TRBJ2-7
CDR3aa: CASSLSGQGVDYEQYF
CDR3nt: TGTGCCAGCAGCTTAAGCGGTCAGGGTGTGGACTACGAGCAGTACTTC

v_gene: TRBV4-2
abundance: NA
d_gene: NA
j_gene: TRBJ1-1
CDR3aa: CASSQDLGGTEAFF
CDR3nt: TGTGCCAGCAGCCAAGATCTCGGGGGCACTGAAGCTTTCTTT

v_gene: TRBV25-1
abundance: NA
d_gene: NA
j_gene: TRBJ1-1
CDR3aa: CASSKATGLVMNTEAFF
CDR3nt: TGTGCCAGCAGTAAAGCCACAGGCCTTGTAATGAACACTGAAGCTTTCTTT

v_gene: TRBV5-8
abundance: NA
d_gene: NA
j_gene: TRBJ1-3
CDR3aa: CASSRFMASSGNTIYF
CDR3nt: TGTGCCAGCAGCCGCTTCATGGCCAGCTCTGGAAACACCATATATTTT

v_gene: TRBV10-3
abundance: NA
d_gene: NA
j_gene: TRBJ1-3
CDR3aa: CAITAQYGNTIYF
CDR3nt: TGTGCCATCACCGCGCAGTACGGAAACACCATATATTTT

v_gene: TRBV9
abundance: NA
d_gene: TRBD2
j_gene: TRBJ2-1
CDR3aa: CASSVDGREYNEQFF
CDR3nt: TGTGCCAGCAGCGTAGACGGGAGGGAATACAATGAGCAGTTCTTC

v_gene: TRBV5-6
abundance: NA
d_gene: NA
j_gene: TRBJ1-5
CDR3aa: CASSFRRSSNQPQHF
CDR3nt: TGTGCCAGCAGCTTCAGGCGCAGTAGCAATCAGCCCCAGCATTTT

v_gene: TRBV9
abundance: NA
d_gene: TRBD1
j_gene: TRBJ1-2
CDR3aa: CASSLGQGSFGYTF
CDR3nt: TGTGCCAGCAGCCTGGGACAGGGAAGTTTTGGCTACACCTTC

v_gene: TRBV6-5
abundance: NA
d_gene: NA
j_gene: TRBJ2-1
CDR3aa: CASSYSFVGSYNEQFF
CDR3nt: TGTGCCAGCAGTTACTCGTTCGTCGGCTCCTACAATGAGCAGTTCTTC

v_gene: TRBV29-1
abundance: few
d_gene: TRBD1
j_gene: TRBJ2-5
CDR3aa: CSVALTGVFSETQYF
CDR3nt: TGCAGCGTCGCATTGACAGGGGTTTTTTCGGAGACCCAGTACTTC

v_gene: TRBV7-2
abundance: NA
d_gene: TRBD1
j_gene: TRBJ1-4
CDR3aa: CASSYQGALTNEKLFF
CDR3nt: TGTGCCAGCAGCTATCAGGGGGCATTGACTAATGAAAAACTGTTTTTT

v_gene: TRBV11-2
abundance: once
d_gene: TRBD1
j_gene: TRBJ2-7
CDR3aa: CASRSTGGYEQYF
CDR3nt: TGTGCCAGCAGGTCTACAGGGGGCTACGAGCAGTACTTC

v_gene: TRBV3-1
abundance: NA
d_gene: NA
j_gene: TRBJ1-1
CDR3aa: CASRASGRGMQGNTEVFF
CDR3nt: TGTGCCAGCAGGGCCAGCGGCAGGGGAATGCAGGGTAACACTGAAGTTTTCTTT

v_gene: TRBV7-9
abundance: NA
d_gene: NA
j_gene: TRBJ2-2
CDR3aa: CASSGPGRSGELFF
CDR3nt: TGTGCCAGCAGCGGACCAGGAAGGTCCGGGGAGCTGTTTTTT

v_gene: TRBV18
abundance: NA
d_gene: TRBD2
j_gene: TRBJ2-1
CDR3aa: CASSSGLASYNEQFF
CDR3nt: TGTGCCAGCTCATCTGGACTAGCATCCTACAATGAGCAGTTCTTC

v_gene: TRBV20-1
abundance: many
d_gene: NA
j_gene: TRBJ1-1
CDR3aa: CSACLGFRPTEAFF
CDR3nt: TGCAGTGCTTGTCTAGGGTTCCGTCCCACTGAAGCTTTCTTT

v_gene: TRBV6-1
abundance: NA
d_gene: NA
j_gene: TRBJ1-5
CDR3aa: CASSGPGRINQPQHF
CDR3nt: TGTGCCAGCAGTGGACCGGGGCGTATCAATCAGCCCCAGCATTTT

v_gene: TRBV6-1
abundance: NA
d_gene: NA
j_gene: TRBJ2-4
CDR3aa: CASSKGGRVKNIQYF
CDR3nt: TGTGCCAGCTCTAAAGGGGGGCGGGTCAAAAACATTCAGTACTTC

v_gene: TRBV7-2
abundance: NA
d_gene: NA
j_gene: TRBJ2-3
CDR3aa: CASSLASVTDTQYF
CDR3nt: TGTGCCAGCAGCTTAGCCTCCGTGACAGATACGCAGTATTTT

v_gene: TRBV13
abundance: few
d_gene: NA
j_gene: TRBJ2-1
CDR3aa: CASSLERVEQFF
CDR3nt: TGTGCCAGCAGCTTGGAGAGAGTAGAGCAGTTCTTC

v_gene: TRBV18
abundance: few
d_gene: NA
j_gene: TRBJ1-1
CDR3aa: CASSPPVGLEAFF
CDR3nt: TGTGCCAGCTCACCACCAGTCGGGCTCGAAGCTTTCTTT

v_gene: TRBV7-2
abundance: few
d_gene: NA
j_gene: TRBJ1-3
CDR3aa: CASSLVGGTGNTIYF
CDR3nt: TGTGCCAGCAGCTTGGTCGGGGGTACTGGAAACACCATATATTTT

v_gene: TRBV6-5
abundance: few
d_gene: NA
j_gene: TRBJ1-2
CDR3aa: CASSFNRDARSGYTF
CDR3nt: TGTGCCAGCAGTTTTAACCGGGACGCAAGAAGTGGCTACACCTTC

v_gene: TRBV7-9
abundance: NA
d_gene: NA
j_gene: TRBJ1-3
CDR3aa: CASTLFYPSGNTIYF
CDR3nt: TGTGCCAGCACCCTATTCTACCCCTCTGGAAACACCATATATTTT

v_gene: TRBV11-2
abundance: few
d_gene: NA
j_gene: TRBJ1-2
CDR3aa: CASISSDGNGYTF
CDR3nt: TGTGCCAGCATTTCATCGGACGGGAATGGCTACACCTTC

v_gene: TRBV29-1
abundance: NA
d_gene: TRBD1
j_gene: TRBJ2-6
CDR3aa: CSVTGLRRSGANVLTF
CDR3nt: TGCAGCGTGACAGGGCTCCGGAGGTCTGGGGCCAACGTCCTGACTTTC

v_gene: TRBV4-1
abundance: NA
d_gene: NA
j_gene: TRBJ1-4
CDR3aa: CASSQDLTPGVEKLFF
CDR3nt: TGCGCCAGCAGCCAAGATCTGACCCCCGGAGTTGAAAAACTGTTTTTT

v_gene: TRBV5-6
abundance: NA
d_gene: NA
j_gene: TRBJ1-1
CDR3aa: CASSPWNGEAFF
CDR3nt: TGTGCCAGCAGCCCTTGGAATGGTGAAGCTTTCTTT

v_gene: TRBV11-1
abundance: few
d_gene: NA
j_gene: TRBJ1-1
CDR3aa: CASSLGVVYTEAFF
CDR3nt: TGTGCCAGCAGCTTAGGGGTCGTATACACTGAAGCTTTCTTT

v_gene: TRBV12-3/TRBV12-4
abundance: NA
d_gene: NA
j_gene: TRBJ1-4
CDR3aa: CATSFGNGKLFF
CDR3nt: TGTGCCACTTCGTTCGGGAATGGAAAACTGTTTTTT

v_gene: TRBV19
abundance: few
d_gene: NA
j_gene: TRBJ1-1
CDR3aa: CASSTFVNTEAFF
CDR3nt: TGTGCCAGTAGTACCTTCGTGAACACTGAAGCTTTCTTT

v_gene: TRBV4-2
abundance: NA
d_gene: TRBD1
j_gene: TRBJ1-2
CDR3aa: CASSQDPGGYGYTF
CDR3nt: TGTGCCAGCAGCCAAGATCCAGGGGGCTATGGCTACACCTTC

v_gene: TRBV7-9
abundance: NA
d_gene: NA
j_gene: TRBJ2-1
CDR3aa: CASSYLTPGLTGGGEQFF
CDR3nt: TGTGCCAGCAGCTACCTAACTCCGGGACTAACAGGGGGGGGTGAGCAGTTCTTC

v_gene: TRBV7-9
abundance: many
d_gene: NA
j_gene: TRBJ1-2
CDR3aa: CASSSSYGYTF
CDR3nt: TGTGCCAGCAGTTCGAGCTATGGCTACACCTTC

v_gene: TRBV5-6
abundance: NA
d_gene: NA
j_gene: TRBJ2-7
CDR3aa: CASSSFFLDEQYF
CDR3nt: TGTGCCAGCAGCTCTTTTTTCCTCGACGAGCAGTACTTC

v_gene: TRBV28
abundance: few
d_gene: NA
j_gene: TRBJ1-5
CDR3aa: CASKDSWQPQHF
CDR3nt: TGTGCCAGCAAAGATAGTTGGCAGCCCCAGCATTTT

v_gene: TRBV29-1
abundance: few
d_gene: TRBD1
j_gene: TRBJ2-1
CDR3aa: CSVGTGGFNEQFF
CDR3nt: TGCAGCGTTGGGACAGGGGGTTTCAATGAGCAGTTCTTC

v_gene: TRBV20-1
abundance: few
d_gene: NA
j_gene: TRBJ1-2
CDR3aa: CSALYLAGTF
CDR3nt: TGCAGTGCTTTATATCTGGCAGGCACCTTC

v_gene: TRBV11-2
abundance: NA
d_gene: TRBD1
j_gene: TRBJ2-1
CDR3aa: CASSSPYDRGLNEQFF
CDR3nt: TGTGCCAGCAGCTCTCCTTACGACAGGGGGCTCAATGAGCAGTTCTTC

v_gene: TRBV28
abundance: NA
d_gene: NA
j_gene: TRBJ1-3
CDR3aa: CASSLPGAGALGGNTIYF
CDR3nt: TGTGCCAGCAGTTTGCCCGGGGCAGGGGCCCTGGGGGGAAACACCATATATTTT